A selection of T cell receptor beta chains follows, all from one sample in a study of shared clonotypes between healthy human individuals. Some clones are missing from TCRdb's copy, which holds only in-frame ones; the method was immunoSEQ multiplex PCR. The profile shows some 470,000 clones, less than 80% of them singletons. The sequenced material came from PBMCs. The receptors were sampled from a middle-aged woman in good health. Some clones in this sample may be carry-over from other donors' samples. Both conserved end residues are part of each CDR3. D genes are given only for firm matches. Not every row has a clone size; where given, it reads once, few, many or a size class.

j_gene: TRBJ2-1; abundance: .; d_gene: .; v_gene: TRBV11-3; CDR3nt: TGTGCCAGCAGCCGGGACTCCCTCGGAGAGCAGTTCTTC; CDR3aa: CASSRDSLGEQFF
j_gene: TRBJ2-7; abundance: .; d_gene: TRBD2; v_gene: TRBV6-5; CDR3nt: TGTGCCAGCACCTCCGTACTAGCGGGAGGATGGGAGCAGTACTTC; CDR3aa: CASTSVLAGGWEQYF
j_gene: TRBJ2-5; abundance: few; d_gene: TRBD2; v_gene: TRBV6-5; CDR3nt: TGTGCCAGCAGCCTAGCGGGAGGTGGGGAGACCCAGTACTTC; CDR3aa: CASSLAGGGETQYF
j_gene: TRBJ1-2; abundance: once; d_gene: TRBD1; v_gene: TRBV5-4; CDR3nt: TGTGCCAGCAGTCAACAGGGGGTTCTTGGCTACACCTTC; CDR3aa: CASSQQGVLGYTF
j_gene: TRBJ1-5; abundance: few; d_gene: .; v_gene: TRBV19; CDR3nt: TGTGCCAGTAGTATTAGCAGAGACCAGCCCCAGCATTTT; CDR3aa: CASSISRDQPQHF
j_gene: TRBJ2-7; abundance: .; d_gene: TRBD2; v_gene: TRBV5-4; CDR3nt: TGTGCCAGCAGCCGCAATAGCGGGAGGGCCCAGGTCGAGCAGTACTTC; CDR3aa: CASSRNSGRAQVEQYF
j_gene: TRBJ1-5; abundance: .; d_gene: .; v_gene: TRBV6-1; CDR3nt: TGTGCCAGCAAATGGACGAGCCAGCCCCAGCATTTT; CDR3aa: CASKWTSQPQHF
j_gene: TRBJ2-7; abundance: .; d_gene: TRBD2; v_gene: TRBV6-5; CDR3nt: TGTGCCAGCGGGACTAGCGGGAGCTACGAGCAGTACTTC; CDR3aa: CASGTSGSYEQYF
j_gene: TRBJ2-1; abundance: many; d_gene: TRBD2; v_gene: TRBV19; CDR3nt: TGTGCCAGTAGTATTTGGACTAGCGTTGAGCAGTTCTTC; CDR3aa: CASSIWTSVEQFF
j_gene: TRBJ2-7; abundance: .; d_gene: .; v_gene: TRBV5-8; CDR3nt: TGTGCCAGCAGCTTAAACCACTGGCAGTACTTC; CDR3aa: CASSLNHWQYF
j_gene: TRBJ2-1; abundance: .; d_gene: .; v_gene: TRBV6-1; CDR3nt: TGTGCCAGCAGTGAAGCAGGGATCAACAATGAGCAGTTCTTC; CDR3aa: CASSEAGINNEQFF
j_gene: TRBJ2-4; abundance: .; d_gene: .; v_gene: TRBV2; CDR3nt: TGTGCCAGCAGTGAAGAGGCGCGGCCCTCCATTCAGTACTTC; CDR3aa: CASSEEARPSIQYF
j_gene: TRBJ2-3; abundance: few; d_gene: .; v_gene: TRBV4-3; CDR3nt: TGCGCCAGCAGCCAGGGGCAGACCAGGAATACGCAGTATTTT; CDR3aa: CASSQGQTRNTQYF
j_gene: TRBJ2-2; abundance: .; d_gene: TRBD2; v_gene: TRBV2; CDR3nt: TGTGCCAGCACCGCAGGGAGGGGCACCGGGGAGCTGTTTTTT; CDR3aa: CASTAGRGTGELFF
j_gene: TRBJ1-5; abundance: .; d_gene: .; v_gene: TRBV28; CDR3nt: TGTGCCAGCAGTTCCTCGGGGGATAGTCAGCCCCAGCATTTT; CDR3aa: CASSSSGDSQPQHF
j_gene: TRBJ2-1; abundance: .; d_gene: .; v_gene: TRBV30; CDR3nt: TGTGCCTGGAGTGTCGGGTTTCCCTACAATGAGCAGTTCTTC; CDR3aa: CAWSVGFPYNEQFF
j_gene: TRBJ2-1; abundance: many; d_gene: .; v_gene: TRBV5-8; CDR3nt: TGTGCCAGCAGCTTGGGAGGCAATGAGCAGTTCTTC; CDR3aa: CASSLGGNEQFF
j_gene: TRBJ1-1; abundance: .; d_gene: .; v_gene: TRBV5-4; CDR3nt: TGTGCCAGCAGGTCCTCTGGCCAGAACACTGAAGCTTTCTTT; CDR3aa: CASRSSGQNTEAFF
j_gene: TRBJ2-7; abundance: .; d_gene: .; v_gene: TRBV11-2; CDR3nt: TGTGCCAGCAGCTTAACCCCCGTGATCTACGAGCAGTACTTC; CDR3aa: CASSLTPVIYEQYF
j_gene: TRBJ2-7; abundance: .; d_gene: .; v_gene: TRBV28; CDR3nt: TGTGCCAGCAGTTCATCGGGAGCCTCCTACGAGCAGTACTTC; CDR3aa: CASSSSGASYEQYF
j_gene: TRBJ2-4; abundance: .; d_gene: TRBD2; v_gene: TRBV28; CDR3nt: TGTGCCAGCCGCAGATCAGAACCGGGACTAGCGGGAGTATTCGCCAAAAACATTCAGTACTTC; CDR3aa: CASRRSEPGLAGVFAKNIQYF
j_gene: TRBJ2-7; abundance: few; d_gene: .; v_gene: TRBV6-5; CDR3nt: TGTGCCAGCAGTTTAACCGGGGCGACCTACGAGCAGTACTTC; CDR3aa: CASSLTGATYEQYF
j_gene: TRBJ1-1; abundance: .; d_gene: .; v_gene: TRBV28; CDR3nt: TGTGCCACCCTCGTGGGGGCGGAGACTGAAGCTTTCTTT; CDR3aa: CATLVGAETEAFF
j_gene: TRBJ1-2; abundance: .; d_gene: .; v_gene: TRBV11-2; CDR3nt: TGTGCCAGCAGCCCGACGCAGGGGATCTATGGCTACACCTTC; CDR3aa: CASSPTQGIYGYTF
j_gene: TRBJ1-2; abundance: .; d_gene: .; v_gene: TRBV5-3; CDR3nt: TGTGCCAGAAGCTTGTACGGACGAAACTATGGCTACACCTTC; CDR3aa: CARSLYGRNYGYTF
j_gene: TRBJ2-7; abundance: .; d_gene: .; v_gene: TRBV29-1; CDR3nt: TGCAGCGTTGGGGGCAGGGGAGGTTTGCACGAGCAGTACTTC; CDR3aa: CSVGGRGGLHEQYF
j_gene: TRBJ2-7; abundance: few; d_gene: TRBD1; v_gene: TRBV30; CDR3nt: TGTGCCTGGAGTCCGGACAGGGGTGCCTACGAGCAGTACTTC; CDR3aa: CAWSPDRGAYEQYF
j_gene: TRBJ1-2; abundance: .; d_gene: .; v_gene: TRBV29-1; CDR3nt: TGCAGCGCTGGATCCCTCGACGGACCCCATGGCTACACCTTC; CDR3aa: CSAGSLDGPHGYTF
j_gene: TRBJ2-7; abundance: .; d_gene: .; v_gene: TRBV2; CDR3nt: TGTGCCAGCGTACTAGTGGGAGCGTACGAGCAGTACTTC; CDR3aa: CASVLVGAYEQYF
j_gene: TRBJ1-5; abundance: .; d_gene: .; v_gene: TRBV28; CDR3nt: TGTGCCGGACAACGGGGGGGGGCTCAGCCCCAGCATTTT; CDR3aa: CAGQRGGAQPQHF
j_gene: TRBJ1-3; abundance: .; d_gene: .; v_gene: TRBV30; CDR3nt: TGTGCCTGGGGTAGAGGGAGCTCTGGAAACACCATATATTTT; CDR3aa: CAWGRGSSGNTIYF
j_gene: TRBJ2-1; abundance: .; d_gene: TRBD1; v_gene: TRBV5-1; CDR3nt: TGCGCCAGCAGCTTCGGGACAGGGGGCTATAATGAGCAGTTCTTC; CDR3aa: CASSFGTGGYNEQFF
j_gene: TRBJ2-7; abundance: few; d_gene: TRBD2; v_gene: TRBV27; CDR3nt: TGTGCCAGCAGTCCGCGGACTAGCGGAATGCTAAGATCCTACGAGCAGTACTTC; CDR3aa: CASSPRTSGMLRSYEQYF
j_gene: TRBJ1-1; abundance: .; d_gene: .; v_gene: TRBV19; CDR3nt: TGTGCCAGTGGCCAAGGACCGAACACTGAAGCTTTCTTT; CDR3aa: CASGQGPNTEAFF
j_gene: TRBJ2-7; abundance: .; d_gene: .; v_gene: TRBV2; CDR3nt: TGTGCCAGCAGTCGGGGGTTTTCCTACGAGCAGTACTTC; CDR3aa: CASSRGFSYEQYF
j_gene: TRBJ1-2; abundance: .; d_gene: .; v_gene: TRBV19; CDR3nt: TGTGCCAGTAGTATAGACAGGATCTATGGCTACACCTTC; CDR3aa: CASSIDRIYGYTF
j_gene: TRBJ1-3; abundance: few; d_gene: .; v_gene: TRBV28; CDR3nt: TGTGCCAGTATGGGAATTCTCTCTGGAAACACCATATATTTT; CDR3aa: CASMGILSGNTIYF
j_gene: TRBJ2-7; abundance: .; d_gene: TRBD2; v_gene: TRBV28; CDR3nt: TGTGCCAGCAGTGCTAGCGGGAGTTACTCCTCCTACGAGCAGTACTTC; CDR3aa: CASSASGSYSSYEQYF
j_gene: TRBJ2-7; abundance: .; d_gene: .; v_gene: TRBV7-9; CDR3nt: TGTGCCAGCAGCTTAGGGCCGAACCCTTACGAGCAGTACTTC; CDR3aa: CASSLGPNPYEQYF
j_gene: TRBJ1-1; abundance: few; d_gene: .; v_gene: TRBV11-2; CDR3nt: TGTGCCAGCAGCTCCCCCCACAGTTTCACTGAAGCTTTCTTT; CDR3aa: CASSSPHSFTEAFF
j_gene: TRBJ2-7; abundance: .; d_gene: .; v_gene: TRBV27; CDR3nt: TGTGCCAGCAGTTTCGACAGCTCCTACGAGCAGTACTTC; CDR3aa: CASSFDSSYEQYF
j_gene: TRBJ2-1; abundance: .; d_gene: TRBD2; v_gene: TRBV5-1; CDR3nt: TGCGCCAGCAGCTTGGGACTAGCGGGATATCGTTACAATGAGCAGTTCTTC; CDR3aa: CASSLGLAGYRYNEQFF
j_gene: TRBJ1-2; abundance: .; d_gene: .; v_gene: TRBV30; CDR3nt: TGTGCCTGGAGTGGGAAGGGCCCTCGAGGCTACACCTTC; CDR3aa: CAWSGKGPRGYTF
j_gene: TRBJ1-2; abundance: .; d_gene: .; v_gene: TRBV19; CDR3nt: TGTGCCAGTAGTATAGTCCAGGACGGGGGGTATGGCTACACCTTC; CDR3aa: CASSIVQDGGYGYTF
j_gene: TRBJ2-1; abundance: .; d_gene: .; v_gene: TRBV11-3; CDR3nt: TGTGCCAGCAGCTTAGGGGGCCTGGGGAATGAGCAGTTCTTC; CDR3aa: CASSLGGLGNEQFF
j_gene: TRBJ2-3; abundance: .; d_gene: .; v_gene: TRBV5-4; CDR3nt: TGTGCCAGCAGCTTGGATGGTAGCGGCCGCCCCGATACGCAGTATTTT; CDR3aa: CASSLDGSGRPDTQYF
j_gene: TRBJ2-2; abundance: .; d_gene: .; v_gene: TRBV7-9; CDR3nt: TGTGCCAGCAGCCGTGGGGGACTCACCGGGGAGCTGTTTTTT; CDR3aa: CASSRGGLTGELFF
j_gene: TRBJ1-5; abundance: .; d_gene: .; v_gene: TRBV15; CDR3nt: TGTGCCACCAAACCGGGACACCTGAGCAATCAGCCCCAGCATTTT; CDR3aa: CATKPGHLSNQPQHF
j_gene: TRBJ2-5; abundance: once; d_gene: .; v_gene: TRBV7-2; CDR3nt: TGTGCCAGCAGCTCCAGACTGGCAAGGTACCAAGAGACCCAGTACTTC; CDR3aa: CASSSRLARYQETQYF
j_gene: TRBJ1-1; abundance: once; d_gene: .; v_gene: TRBV18; CDR3nt: TGTGCCAGCTCACCACGGACAAGGACTGAAGCTTTCTTT; CDR3aa: CASSPRTRTEAFF
j_gene: TRBJ2-7; abundance: few; d_gene: .; v_gene: TRBV7-2; CDR3nt: TGTGCCAGCAGCCCTATGGGGATCACCTACGAGCAGTACTTC; CDR3aa: CASSPMGITYEQYF
j_gene: TRBJ1-6; abundance: .; d_gene: TRBD1; v_gene: TRBV5-1; CDR3nt: TGCGCCAGCAGTTCGGGACAGGGCCTAAATAATTCACCCCTCCACTTT; CDR3aa: CASSSGQGLNNSPLHF
j_gene: TRBJ1-3; abundance: .; d_gene: .; v_gene: TRBV4-3; CDR3nt: TGCGCCAGCAGCCAAGCCGTTCTCTCTGGAAACACCATATATTTT; CDR3aa: CASSQAVLSGNTIYF
j_gene: TRBJ1-2; abundance: .; d_gene: .; v_gene: TRBV6-1; CDR3nt: TGTGCCAGCAGTGAACAGGGAAAATATGGCTACACCTTC; CDR3aa: CASSEQGKYGYTF